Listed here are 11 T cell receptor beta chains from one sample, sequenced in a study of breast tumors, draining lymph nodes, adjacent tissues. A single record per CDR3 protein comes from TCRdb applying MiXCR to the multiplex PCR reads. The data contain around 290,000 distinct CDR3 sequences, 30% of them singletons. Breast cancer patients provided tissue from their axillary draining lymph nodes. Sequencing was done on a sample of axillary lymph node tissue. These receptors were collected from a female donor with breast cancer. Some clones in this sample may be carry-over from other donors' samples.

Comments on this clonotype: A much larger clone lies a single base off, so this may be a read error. The CDR3 sequence is CASSSQYGSTF. CDR3 bases: TGTGCCAGCAGCTCACAGTATGGCTCCACCTTC. V is TRBV11-2 and J is TRBJ1-2; D call uncertain. This CDR3 comprises 11 residues. Germline V gene sequence: CDR1 SGHAT, CDR2 FQNNGV.

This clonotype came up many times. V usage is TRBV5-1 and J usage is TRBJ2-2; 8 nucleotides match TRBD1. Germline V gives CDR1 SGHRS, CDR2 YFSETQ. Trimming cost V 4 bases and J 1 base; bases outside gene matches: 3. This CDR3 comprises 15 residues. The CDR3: CASSHGTGNTGELFF. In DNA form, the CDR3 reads TGCGCCAGCAGCCACGGGACAGGGAACACCGGGGAGCTGTTTTTT.

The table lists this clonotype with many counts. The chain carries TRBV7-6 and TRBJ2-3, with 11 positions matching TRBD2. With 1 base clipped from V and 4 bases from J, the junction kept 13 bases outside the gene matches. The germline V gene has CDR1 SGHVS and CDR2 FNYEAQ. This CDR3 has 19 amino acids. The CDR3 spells CASSLVVSVASGRSDTQYF. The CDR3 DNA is TGTGCCAGCAGCTTAGTAGTATCGGTGGCTAGCGGGAGGTCAGATACGCAGTATTTT.

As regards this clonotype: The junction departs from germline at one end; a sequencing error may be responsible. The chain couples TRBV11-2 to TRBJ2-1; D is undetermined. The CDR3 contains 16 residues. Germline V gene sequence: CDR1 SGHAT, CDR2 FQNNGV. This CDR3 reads CASSLIRPSVPNGQFF. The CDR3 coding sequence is TGTGCCAGCAGCTTAATCCGCCCTTCCGTTCCCAATGGGCAGTTCTTC.

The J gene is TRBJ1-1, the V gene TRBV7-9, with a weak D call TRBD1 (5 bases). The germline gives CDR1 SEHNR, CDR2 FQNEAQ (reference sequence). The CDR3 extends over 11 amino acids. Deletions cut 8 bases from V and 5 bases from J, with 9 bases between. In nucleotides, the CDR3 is TGTGCCAGCTTCAGGGAAACTGAAGCTTTCTTT. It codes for CASFRETEAFF.

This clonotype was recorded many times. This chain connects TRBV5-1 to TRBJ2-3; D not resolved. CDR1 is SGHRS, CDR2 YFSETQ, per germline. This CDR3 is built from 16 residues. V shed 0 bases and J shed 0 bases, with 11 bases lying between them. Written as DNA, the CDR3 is TGCGCCAGCAGCTTGGTTGGCGTAACTAGCACAGATACGCAGTATTTT. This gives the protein CASSLVGVTSTDTQYF.

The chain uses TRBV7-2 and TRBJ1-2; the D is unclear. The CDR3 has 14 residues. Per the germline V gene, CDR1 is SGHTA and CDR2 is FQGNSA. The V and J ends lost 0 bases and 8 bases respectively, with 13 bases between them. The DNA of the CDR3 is TGTGCCAGCAGCTTAGCTGATCAGGCGAGGGGCTACACCTTC. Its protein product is CASSLADQARGYTF.

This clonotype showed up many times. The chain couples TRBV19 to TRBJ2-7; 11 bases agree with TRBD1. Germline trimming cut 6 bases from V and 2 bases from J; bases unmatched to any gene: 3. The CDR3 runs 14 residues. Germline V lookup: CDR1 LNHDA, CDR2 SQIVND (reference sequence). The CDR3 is CASRGQGVPYEQYF. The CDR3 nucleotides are TGTGCCAGTAGGGGACAGGGGGTACCCTACGAGCAGTACTTC.

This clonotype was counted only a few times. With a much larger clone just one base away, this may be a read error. The CDR3 DNA is TGTGCCAGCAGCCCTGGACAGGGTTCGGGAGAGACCCAGTACTTC. Translation gives CASSPGQGSGETQYF. This sequence joins TRBV11-3 and TRBJ2-5; TRBD1 agrees at 8 bases. The CDR3 has 15 residues. The ends lost 5 bases at V and 4 bases at J; junction bases unmatched: 9. From germline, CDR1 is SGHNT and CDR2 YENEEA.

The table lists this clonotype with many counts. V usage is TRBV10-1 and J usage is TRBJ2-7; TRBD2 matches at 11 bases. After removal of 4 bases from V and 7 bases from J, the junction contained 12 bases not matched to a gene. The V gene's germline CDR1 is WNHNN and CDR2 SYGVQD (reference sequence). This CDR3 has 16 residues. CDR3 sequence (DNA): TGCGCCAGCAGTGGGGGAACTAGCGGGAGTCGACGGGAGCAGTACTTC. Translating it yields CASSGGTSGSRREQYF.

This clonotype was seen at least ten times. DNA for the CDR3: TGCAGTGCTAGAATAGCGGGAGTGACCGGGGAGCTGTTTTTT. Translated, it gives CSARIAGVTGELFF. This sequence joins TRBV20-1 and TRBJ2-2; 9 bases line up with TRBD2. V shed 2 bases, J shed 5 bases, and the junction held 3 bases outside the gene matches. This CDR3 contains 14 residues. Per the germline V gene, CDR1 is DFQATT and CDR2 is SNEGSKA (reference sequence).